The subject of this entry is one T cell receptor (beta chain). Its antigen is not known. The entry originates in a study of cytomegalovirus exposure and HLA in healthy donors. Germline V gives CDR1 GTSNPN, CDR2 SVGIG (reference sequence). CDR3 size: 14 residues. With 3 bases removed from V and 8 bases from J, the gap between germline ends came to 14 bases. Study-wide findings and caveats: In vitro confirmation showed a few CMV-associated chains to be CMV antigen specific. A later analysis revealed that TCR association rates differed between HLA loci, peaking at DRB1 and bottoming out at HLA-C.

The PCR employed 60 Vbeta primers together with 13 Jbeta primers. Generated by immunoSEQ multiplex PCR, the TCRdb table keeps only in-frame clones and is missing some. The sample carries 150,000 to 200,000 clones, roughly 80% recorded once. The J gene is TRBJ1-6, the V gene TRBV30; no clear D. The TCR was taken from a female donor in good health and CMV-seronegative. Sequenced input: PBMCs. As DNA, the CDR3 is TGTGCCTGGAGCTATGGGCGGGCGGATTCACCCCTCCACTTT. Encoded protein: CAWSYGRADSPLHF.